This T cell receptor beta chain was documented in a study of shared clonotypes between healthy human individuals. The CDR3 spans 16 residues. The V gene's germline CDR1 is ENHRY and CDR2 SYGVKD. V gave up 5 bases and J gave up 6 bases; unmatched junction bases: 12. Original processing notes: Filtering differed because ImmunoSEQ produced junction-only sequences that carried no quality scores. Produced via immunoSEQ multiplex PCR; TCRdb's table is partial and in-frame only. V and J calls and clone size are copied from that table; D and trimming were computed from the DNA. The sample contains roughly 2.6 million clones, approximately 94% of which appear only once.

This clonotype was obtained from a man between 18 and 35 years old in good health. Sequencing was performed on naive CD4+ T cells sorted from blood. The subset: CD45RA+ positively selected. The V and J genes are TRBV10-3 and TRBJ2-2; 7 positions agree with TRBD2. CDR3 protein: CAISPGWTSNAGELFF. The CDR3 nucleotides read TGTGCCATCAGTCCAGGATGGACTAGTAATGCCGGGGAGCTGTTTTTT.